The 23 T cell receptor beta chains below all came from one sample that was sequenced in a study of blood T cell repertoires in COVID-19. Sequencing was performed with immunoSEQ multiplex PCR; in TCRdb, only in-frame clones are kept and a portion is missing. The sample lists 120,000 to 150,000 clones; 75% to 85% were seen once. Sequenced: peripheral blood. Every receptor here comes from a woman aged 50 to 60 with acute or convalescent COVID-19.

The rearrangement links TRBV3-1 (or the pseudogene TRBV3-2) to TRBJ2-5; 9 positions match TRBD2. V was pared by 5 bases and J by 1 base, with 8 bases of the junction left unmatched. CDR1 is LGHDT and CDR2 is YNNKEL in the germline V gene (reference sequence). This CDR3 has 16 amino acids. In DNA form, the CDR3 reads TGTGCCAGCAGCTTCGGACTAGCGCTGAGCCAAGAGACCCAGTACTTC. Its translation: CASSFGLALSQETQYF.

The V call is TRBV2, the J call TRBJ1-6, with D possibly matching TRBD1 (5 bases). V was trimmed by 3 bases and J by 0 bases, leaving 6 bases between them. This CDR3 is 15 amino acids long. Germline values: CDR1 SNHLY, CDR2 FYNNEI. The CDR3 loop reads CASSDQGSYNSPLHF. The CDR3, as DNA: TGTGCCAGCAGTGACCAGGGCTCCTATAATTCACCCCTCCACTTT.

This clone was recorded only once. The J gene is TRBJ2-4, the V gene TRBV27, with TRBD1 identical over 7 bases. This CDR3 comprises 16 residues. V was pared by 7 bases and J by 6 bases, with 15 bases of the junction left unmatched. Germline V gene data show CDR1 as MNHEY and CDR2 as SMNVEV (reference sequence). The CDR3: CASTSRTGSRRNIQYF. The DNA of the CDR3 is TGTGCCAGCACCTCCCGGACAGGAAGTCGCAGAAACATTCAGTACTTC.

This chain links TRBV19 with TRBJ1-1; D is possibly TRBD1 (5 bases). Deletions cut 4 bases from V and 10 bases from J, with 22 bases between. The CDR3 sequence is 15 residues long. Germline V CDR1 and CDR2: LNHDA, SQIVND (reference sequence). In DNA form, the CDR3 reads TGTGCCAGTAGTACCGGGGCGGGCGCCGGGAGTGGAGCTTTCTTT. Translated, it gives CASSTGAGAGSGAFF.

CDR3 coding DNA: TGTGCCAATTCGGCCGGGGAGCTGTTTTTT. Protein: CANSAGELFF. The V gene is TRBV9, the J gene TRBJ2-2; D ambiguous. Germline lookup yields CDR1 SGDLS and CDR2 YYNGEE. The CDR3 loop spans 10 amino acids. Trimming took off 9 bases at V and 6 bases at J, with 6 bases between the two ends.

The CDR3: CASSSIQVTEETQYF. In DNA, the CDR3 is TGTGCCAGCAGCTCGATACAGGTTACAGAAGAGACCCAGTACTTC. The V gene is TRBV7-9, the J gene TRBJ2-5; perhaps TRBD1 as D (5 bases). CDR3 size: 15 residues. Germline assignment: CDR1 SEHNR and CDR2 FQNEAQ (reference sequence). V lost 4 bases to trimming and J lost 3 bases, with 15 bases between them.

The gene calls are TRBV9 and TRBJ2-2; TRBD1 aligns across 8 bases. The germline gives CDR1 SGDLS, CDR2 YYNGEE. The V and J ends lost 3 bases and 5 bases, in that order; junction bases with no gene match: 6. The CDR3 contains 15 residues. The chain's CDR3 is CASSADRGHTGELFF. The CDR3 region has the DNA TGTGCCAGCAGCGCCGACAGGGGTCATACCGGGGAGCTGTTTTTT. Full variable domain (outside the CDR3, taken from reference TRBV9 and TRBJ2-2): DSGVTQTPKHLITATGQRVTLRCSPRSGDLSVYWYQQSLDQGLQFLIQYYNGEERAKGNILERFSAQQFPDLHSELNLSSLELGDSALYFCASSADRGHTGELFFGEGSRLTVL.

CDR3: CASSLGGGDGYTF. CDR3 bases: TGTGCCAGCAGCTTAGGCGGGGGGGATGGCTACACCTTC. J is TRBJ1-2 and V is TRBV13, with D possibly being TRBD1 (5 bases). V was cut by 0 bases and J by 6 bases, with 8 bases left in between. From germline, CDR1 is PRHDT and CDR2 FYEKMQ (reference sequence). The CDR3 totals 13 residues.

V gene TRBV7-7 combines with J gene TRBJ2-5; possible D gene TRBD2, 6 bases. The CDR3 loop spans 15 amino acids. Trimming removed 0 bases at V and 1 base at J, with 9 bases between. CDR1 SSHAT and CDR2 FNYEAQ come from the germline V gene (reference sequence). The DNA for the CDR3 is TGTGCCAGCAGCTTAGCGCGGGGCAGCCAAGAGACCCAGTACTTC. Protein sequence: CASSLARGSQETQYF.

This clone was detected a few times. Written as DNA, the CDR3 is TGTGCCAGTAGTCTTAACACCGGAGCTCATGGCTACACCTTC. It is translated as CASSLNTGAHGYTF. The J gene is TRBJ1-2, the V gene TRBV19; no clear D gene. CDR1 and CDR2 from the germline V gene are LNHDA and SQIVND (reference sequence). Trimming took off 5 bases at V and 6 bases at J, with 16 bases between the two ends. The CDR3 is 14 residues long.

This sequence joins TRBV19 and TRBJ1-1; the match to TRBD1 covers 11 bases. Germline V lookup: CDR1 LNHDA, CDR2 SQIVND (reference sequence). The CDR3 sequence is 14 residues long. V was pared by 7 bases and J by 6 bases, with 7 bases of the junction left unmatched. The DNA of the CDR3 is TGTGCCAGTAAAACCGGGACAGGGGGTTCTGAAGCTTTCTTT. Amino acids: CASKTGTGGSEAFF.

The CDR3 DNA reads as TGTGCCAGCGCTCACAGGGACTACGAGCAGTACTTC. Residues: CASAHRDYEQYF. V is TRBV6-5 and J is TRBJ2-7, with D perhaps TRBD1 (6 bases). V was pared by 8 bases and J by 3 bases, with 11 bases between. The CDR3 has 12 amino acids. The germline V gene has CDR1 MNHEY and CDR2 SVGAGI.

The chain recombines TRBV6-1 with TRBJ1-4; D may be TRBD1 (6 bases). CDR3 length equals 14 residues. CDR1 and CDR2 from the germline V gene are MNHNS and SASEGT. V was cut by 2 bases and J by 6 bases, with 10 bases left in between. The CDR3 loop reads CASSEQGRDEKLFF. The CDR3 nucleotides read TGTGCCAGCAGTGAACAGGGGAGGGATGAAAAACTGTTTTTT.

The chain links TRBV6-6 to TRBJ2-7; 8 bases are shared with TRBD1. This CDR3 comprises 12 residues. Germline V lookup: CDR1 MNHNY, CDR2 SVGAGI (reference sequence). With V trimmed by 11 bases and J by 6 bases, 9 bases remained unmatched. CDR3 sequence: CAVGLTGVEQYF. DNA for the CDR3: TGTGCCGTCGGTTTGACAGGGGTCGAGCAGTACTTC.

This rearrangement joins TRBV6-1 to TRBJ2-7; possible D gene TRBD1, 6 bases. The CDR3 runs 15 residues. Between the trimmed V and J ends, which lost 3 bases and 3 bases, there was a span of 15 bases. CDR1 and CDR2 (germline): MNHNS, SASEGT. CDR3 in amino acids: CASSDNGGDGYEQYF. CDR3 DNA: TGTGCCAGCAGTGATAATGGGGGCGACGGCTACGAGCAGTACTTC.

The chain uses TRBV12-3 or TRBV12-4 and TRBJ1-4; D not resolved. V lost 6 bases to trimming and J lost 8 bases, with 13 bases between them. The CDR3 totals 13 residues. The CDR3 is CASSLDSGEKLFF. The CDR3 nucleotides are TGTGCCAGCAGCCTCGATTCGGGGGAAAAACTGTTTTTT.

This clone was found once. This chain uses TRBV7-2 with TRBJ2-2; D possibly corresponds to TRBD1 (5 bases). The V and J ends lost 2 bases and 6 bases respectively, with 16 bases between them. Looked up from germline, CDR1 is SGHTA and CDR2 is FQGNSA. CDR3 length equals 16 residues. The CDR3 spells CASSLRQGLLPGELFF. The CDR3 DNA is TGTGCCAGCAGCTTAAGGCAGGGTCTCCTCCCCGGGGAGCTGTTTTTT. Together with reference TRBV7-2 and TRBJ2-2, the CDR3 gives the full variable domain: GAGVSQSPSNKVTEKGKDVELRCDPISGHTALYWYRQSLGQGLEFLIYFQGNSAPDKSGLPSDRFSAERTGGSVSTLTIQRTQQEDSAVYLCASSLRQGLLPGELFFGEGSRLTVL.

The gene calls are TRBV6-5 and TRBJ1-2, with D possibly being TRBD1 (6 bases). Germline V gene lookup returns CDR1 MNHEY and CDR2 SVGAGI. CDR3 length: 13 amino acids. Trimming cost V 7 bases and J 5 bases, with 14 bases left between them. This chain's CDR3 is CASTLLQGYGYTF. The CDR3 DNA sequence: TGTGCCAGCACCCTGCTACAGGGTTATGGCTACACCTTC.

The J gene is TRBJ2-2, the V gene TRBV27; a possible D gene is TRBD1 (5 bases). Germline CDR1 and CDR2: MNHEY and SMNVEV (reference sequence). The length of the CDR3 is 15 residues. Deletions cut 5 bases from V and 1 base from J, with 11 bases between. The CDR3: CASSRLTVNTGELFF. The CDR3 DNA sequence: TGTGCCAGCAGTCGCCTGACAGTGAACACCGGGGAGCTGTTTTTT.

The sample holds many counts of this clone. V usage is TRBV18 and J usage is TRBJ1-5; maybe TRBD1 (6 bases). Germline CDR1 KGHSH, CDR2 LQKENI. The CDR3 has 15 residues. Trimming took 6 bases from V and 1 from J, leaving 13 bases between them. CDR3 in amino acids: CASSLGASSNQPQHF. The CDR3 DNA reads TGTGCCAGCTCCCTGGGGGCTTCAAGCAATCAGCCCCAGCATTTT.

In DNA, the CDR3 is TGTGCCAGCAGCTTACAAAGGGCGGGGGGCACAGATACGCAGTATTTT. It encodes CASSLQRAGGTDTQYF. This chain connects TRBV7-2 to TRBJ2-3; 7 positions match TRBD2. From germline, CDR1 is SGHTA and CDR2 FQGNSA. The CDR3 runs to 16 residues. V dropped 2 bases and J dropped 1; count of bases not matched to a gene: 6.

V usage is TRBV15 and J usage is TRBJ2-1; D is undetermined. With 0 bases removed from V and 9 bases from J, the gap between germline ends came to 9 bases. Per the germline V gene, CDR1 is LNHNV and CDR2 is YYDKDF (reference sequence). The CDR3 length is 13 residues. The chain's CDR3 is CATSRDHRGEQFF. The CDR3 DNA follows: TGTGCCACCAGCAGAGATCATCGCGGTGAGCAGTTCTTC.

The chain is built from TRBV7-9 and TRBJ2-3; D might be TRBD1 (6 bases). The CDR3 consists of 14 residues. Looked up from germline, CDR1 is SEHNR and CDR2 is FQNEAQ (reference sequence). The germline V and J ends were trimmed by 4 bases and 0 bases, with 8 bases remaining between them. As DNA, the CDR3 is TGTGCCAGCAGCTGGACAGTTAGCACAGATACGCAGTATTTT. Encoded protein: CASSWTVSTDTQYF.